The 5 T cell receptor beta chains below come from one sample, sequenced in a study of blood T cell repertoires in COVID-19. Generated by immunoSEQ multiplex PCR, the TCRdb table keeps only in-frame clones and is missing some. The data contain over 200,000 clones, under 90% of them singletons. Sequencing used PBMCs or T cells enriched from blood (not recorded which). These TCRs come from a woman in her 30s with acute COVID-19.

The chain joins TRBV19 to TRBJ1-1; 9 nucleotides match TRBD1. The CDR3 is made up of 16 amino acids. Losses at the gene ends were 7 bases for V and 1 base for J; bases not matched to a gene: 10. Germline CDR1 and CDR2: LNHDA and SQIVND (reference sequence). The DNA of the CDR3 is TGTGCCAGTAACCAACTCCCGGGACAGGGGAACACTGAAGCTTTCTTT. It is translated as CASNQLPGQGNTEAFF.

J is TRBJ1-3 and V is TRBV7-2; TRBD1 might be the D (5 bases). The CDR3 is 13 residues long. In germline, CDR1 is SGHTA, CDR2 FQGNSA. Trimming cost V 4 bases and J 4 bases, with 8 bases left between them. In DNA, the CDR3 is TGTGCCAGCAGCTCAAGGACAGGAAACACCATATATTTT. Translating it yields CASSSRTGNTIYF.

The chain employs TRBV5-1 and TRBJ1-1; D possibly corresponds to TRBD1 (6 bases). The CDR3 runs to 15 residues. Germline V lookup: CDR1 SGHRS, CDR2 YFSETQ. V was cut by 2 bases and J by 2 bases, with 13 bases left in between. The CDR3 sequence is CASSFNQGINTEAFF. Here the CDR3 DNA reads TGCGCCAGCAGCTTTAATCAGGGGATAAACACTGAAGCTTTCTTT.

The chain combines TRBV6-5 with TRBJ2-2, with 11 bases fitting TRBD1. V trimming: 7 bases; J trimming: 7 bases; junction bases outside the gene matches: 8. This CDR3 is built from 15 residues. CDR1 and CDR2 (germline): MNHEY, SVGAGI. CDR3 in amino acids: CASTRDRGSGGELFF. CDR3 bases: TGTGCCAGCACTAGGGACAGGGGGTCCGGCGGGGAGCTGTTTTTT.

This clone was seen only once. DNA for the CDR3: TGTGCCAGTACCGGGACAGATCGTTCGGGGGATAATTCACCCCTCCACTTT. This codes for CASTGTDRSGDNSPLHF. This chain uses TRBV19 with TRBJ1-6; TRBD1 aligns across 7 bases. Looked up from germline, CDR1 is LNHDA and CDR2 is SQIVND (reference sequence). The CDR3 has 17 residues. Trimming removed 7 bases from V and 5 bases from J; junction bases left unmatched: 14.